This T cell receptor (beta chain) is from a study of blood T cell repertoires in COVID-19. Study-wide background: Researchers got acute and convalescent COVID-19 samples from the United States, Italy and Spain.

Profiling relied on immunoSEQ multiplex PCR, and the TCRdb table lists in-frame clones only, not all of them. The sample yields 120,000 or so clones, 78% seen once. Germline trimming cut 4 bases from V and 6 bases from J; bases unmatched to any gene: 4. Germline CDR1 and CDR2: SGHRS and YFSETQ. There are 14 residues in the CDR3. Sequenced material: peripheral blood. The chain has TRBV5-1 and TRBJ1-5, with 10 bases fitting TRBD1. The receptor's source is a man between 70 and 80 years old with acute or convalescent COVID-19. The CDR3 spells CASSRTGGSQPQHF. CDR3 nucleotides: TGCGCCAGCAGCCGGACAGGGGGGAGTCAGCCCCAGCATTTT.